This TCR beta chain was profiled in a study of CD8 T cells in ankylosing spondylitis. Making the TCR beta libraries involved quantitative 5'-RACE with molecular barcodes. MiXCR, run by TCRdb on the 5' RACE reads, gives a single entry per CDR3 protein. The repertoire consists of tens of thousands of distinct CDR3 sequences, with about 5.6% occurring once and the leading ten covering approximately 1.7%. This clonotype has ten or more counts. The sequence was obtained from a female donor with ankylosing spondylitis or in good health (not recorded which). The sequenced sample consisted of blood, either unsorted or a sorted T cell fraction (not recorded which).

The CDR3 reads CASSGRGARTDTQYF. DNA of the CDR3: TGTGCCAGCAGCGGAAGGGGGGCCCGCACAGATACGCAGTATTTT. The chain couples TRBV9 to TRBJ2-3; D possibly uses TRBD1 or TRBD2 (6 bases each). The CDR3 sequence is 15 residues long. Trimming removed 3 bases at V and 1 base at J, with 12 bases between. CDR1 and CDR2 (germline): SGDLS, YYNGEE.